Sequencing of this T cell receptor (beta chain) was carried out in a study of T cell changes during pregnancy in multiple sclerosis. Some clones are missing from TCRdb's copy, which holds only in-frame ones; the method was immunoSEQ multiplex PCR. The sample lists 90,000 to 120,000 clones; just under 95% were seen once. Looked up from germline, CDR1 is SGDLS and CDR2 is YYNGEE. CDR3 length equals 15 residues. V was cut by 4 bases and J by 2 bases, with 16 bases left in between. The chain employs TRBV9 and TRBJ2-7, with D unresolved. The sequence was collected from a female donor in good health, enrolled as a control in a pregnancy study. The sample consisted of peripheral blood, taken in the third trimester of pregnancy. The CDR3 sequence: CASSPDTSLAYEQYF. CDR3 bases: TGTGCCAGCAGCCCAGACACCTCACTGGCCTACGAGCAGTACTTC.